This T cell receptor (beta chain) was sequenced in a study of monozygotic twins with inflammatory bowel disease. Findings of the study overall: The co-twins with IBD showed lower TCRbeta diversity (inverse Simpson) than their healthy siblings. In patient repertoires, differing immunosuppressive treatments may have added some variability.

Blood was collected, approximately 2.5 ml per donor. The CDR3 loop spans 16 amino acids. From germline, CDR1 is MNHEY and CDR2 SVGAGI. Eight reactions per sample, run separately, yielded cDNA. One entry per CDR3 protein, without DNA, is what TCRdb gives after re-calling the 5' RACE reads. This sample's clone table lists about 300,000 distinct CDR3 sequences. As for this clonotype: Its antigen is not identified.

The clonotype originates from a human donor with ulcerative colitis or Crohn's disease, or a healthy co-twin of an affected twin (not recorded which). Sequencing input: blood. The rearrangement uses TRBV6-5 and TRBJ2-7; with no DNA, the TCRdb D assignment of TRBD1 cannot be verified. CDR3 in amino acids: CASSYSPRQGITEQYF.